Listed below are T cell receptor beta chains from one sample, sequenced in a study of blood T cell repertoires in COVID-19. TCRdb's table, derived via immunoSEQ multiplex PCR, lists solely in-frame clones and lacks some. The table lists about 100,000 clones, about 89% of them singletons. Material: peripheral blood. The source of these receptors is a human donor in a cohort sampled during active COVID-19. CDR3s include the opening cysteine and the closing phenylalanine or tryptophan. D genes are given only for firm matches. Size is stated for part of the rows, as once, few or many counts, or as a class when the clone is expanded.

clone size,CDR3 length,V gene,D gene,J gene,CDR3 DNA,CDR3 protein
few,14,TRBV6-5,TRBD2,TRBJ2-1,TGTGCCAGCGAGTGGACTAGCGGGACTAATGAGCAGTTCTTC,CASEWTSGTNEQFF
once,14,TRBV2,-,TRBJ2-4,TGTGCCAGCAGTGACGGGGTAGCCAAAAACATTCAGTACTTC,CASSDGVAKNIQYF
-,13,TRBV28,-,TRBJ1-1,TGTGCCAGCAGTTCCGGGGTGAACACTGAAGCTTTCTTT,CASSSGVNTEAFF
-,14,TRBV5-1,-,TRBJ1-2,TGCGCCAGCAGCCTACAGCCCTCTAACTATGGCTACACCTTC,CASSLQPSNYGYTF
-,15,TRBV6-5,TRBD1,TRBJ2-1,TGTGCCAGCACCCTTACGGGACAGGGCACGAATGAGCAGTTCTTC,CASTLTGQGTNEQFF
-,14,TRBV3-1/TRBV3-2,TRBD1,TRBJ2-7,TGTGCCAGCGGGGACAGGTTGGGTTCCTACGAGCAGTACTTC,CASGDRLGSYEQYF
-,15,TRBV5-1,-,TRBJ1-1,TGCGCCAGCAGCCAAGCCGCCGGGGTGAACACTGAAGCTTTCTTT,CASSQAAGVNTEAFF
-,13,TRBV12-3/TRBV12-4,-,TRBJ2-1,TGTGCCAGCAGTACTAGGCCCTACAATGAGCAGTTCTTC,CASSTRPYNEQFF
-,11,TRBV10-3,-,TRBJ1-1,TGTGCCACCTGCGGAGGCGCTGAAGCTTTCTTT,CATCGGAEAFF
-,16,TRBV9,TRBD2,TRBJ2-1,TGTGCCAGCAGCGTAAACGCGGGAGGCGGCTACAATGAGCAGTTCTTC,CASSVNAGGGYNEQFF
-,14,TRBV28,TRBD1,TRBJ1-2,TGTGCCAGCAGTTTTGGTCAGGGGGGCTATGGCTACACCTTC,CASSFGQGGYGYTF
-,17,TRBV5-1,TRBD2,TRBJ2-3,TGCGCCAGCAGGGCACCTTTACTAGCGGGGAGCACAGATACGCAGTATTTT,CASRAPLLAGSTDTQYF
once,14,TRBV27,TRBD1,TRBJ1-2,TGTGCCAGCATGCGGCAGGGGGGAAACTATGGCTACACCTTC,CASMRQGGNYGYTF